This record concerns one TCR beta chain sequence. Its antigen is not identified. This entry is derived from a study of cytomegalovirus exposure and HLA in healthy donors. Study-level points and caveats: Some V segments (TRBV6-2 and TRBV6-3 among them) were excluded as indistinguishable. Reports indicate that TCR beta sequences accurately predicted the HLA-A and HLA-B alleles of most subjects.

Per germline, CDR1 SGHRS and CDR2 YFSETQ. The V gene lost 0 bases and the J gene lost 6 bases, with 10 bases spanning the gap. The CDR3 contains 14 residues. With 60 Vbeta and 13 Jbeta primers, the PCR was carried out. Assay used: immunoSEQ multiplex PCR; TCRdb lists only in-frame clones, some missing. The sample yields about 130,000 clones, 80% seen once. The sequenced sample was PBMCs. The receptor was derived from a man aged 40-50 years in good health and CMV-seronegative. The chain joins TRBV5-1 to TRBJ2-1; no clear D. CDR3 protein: CASSLGLIGNEQFF. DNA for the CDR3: TGCGCCAGCAGCTTGGGGTTAATCGGCAATGAGCAGTTCTTC.